This T cell receptor beta chain comes out of a study of vaccination effects on CD4 cells after COVID-19. The V gene's germline CDR1 is MDHEN and CDR2 SYDVKM. There are 17 residues in the CDR3. V lost 7 bases, J lost 0 bases, and 19 bases lay in between. Some clones are missing from TCRdb's copy, which holds only in-frame ones; the method was immunoSEQ multiplex PCR. The sample holds around 63,000 clones, about 80% seen once. Whole-study results and caveats: Both infection-induced and vaccine-induced clones contracted markedly at late post-vaccination timepoints.

Antigen-specific CD4+ T cells were expanded (with viral peptide pools) by the ViraFEST assay ahead of sequencing. The culture ran for roughly ten days before CD4+ T cells were isolated. Vaccinated participants had no history of SARS-CoV-2 infection and tested negative for nucleocapsid antibodies. On days 3 and 7, fresh IL-2 medium replaced half the medium. As concerns this clone: The target antigen is unknown.

This clonotype originated in a human donor who received a COVID-19 vaccine. Specimen: CD4+ T cells from PBMCs cultured with HCoV-OC43 spike peptides, collected before COVID-19 vaccination. Stated subset: HCoV-OC43 spike overlapping peptide pool stimulation. The rearrangement joins TRBV28 to TRBJ2-4; D may be TRBD1 or TRBD2 (6 bases each). The chain's CDR3 is CASNHGGGAGAKNIQYF. In nucleotides, the CDR3 is TGTGCCAGCAATCACGGGGGCGGGGCAGGAGCCAAAAACATTCAGTACTTC.